Only a few counts were recorded for the clone carrying this TCR beta chain. Its antigen is unidentified. This specimen belongs to a study of beta chain features in type 1 diabetes. Expressed TCRB transcripts were sequenced because the isolated RNA had all been reverse transcribed beforehand. The method was immunoSEQ multiplex PCR; TCRdb's version includes in-frame clones alone and lacks a portion of them. The data show 900,000 or so clones, about a sixth seen once. Study outcomes and limitations: Type 1 diabetes patients showed fewer insertions and more deletions at VDJ junctions. Shorter templates might be favored by PCR, and equally so in patients and in controls.

The CDR3 is 16 amino acids. Germline CDR1 SGHVS, CDR2 FNYEAQ. V lost 5 bases, J lost 2 bases, and 10 bases stayed unmatched. The single heparinised draw taken from each donor contained about 110 mL of blood on average. Sequences were obtained from naive CD4+ T cells from blood. The receptor was derived from a woman younger than 30 in good health. V is TRBV7-6 and J is TRBJ2-5; 8 bases match TRBD1. The CDR3 reads CASSRLTDRDQETQYF. Written as DNA, the CDR3 is TGTGCCAGCAGCAGATTAACGGACAGGGATCAAGAGACCCAGTACTTC. The entire variable domain, with the rest obtained from reference TRBV7-6 and TRBJ2-5, is as follows: GAGVSQSPRYKVTKRGQDVALRCDPISGHVSLYWYRQALGQGPEFLTYFNYEAQQDKSGLPNDRFSAERPEGSISTLTIQRTEQRDSAMYRCASSRLTDRDQETQYFGPGTRLLVL.